The clone carrying this TCR beta chain appeared a single time. No antigen is known for it. This entry comes from a study of T cell responses to AZD1222 COVID-19 vaccine. Findings and caveats of the study: Spike was spanned by vaccine-associated CD4 TCRs, which were dominant at 160-218 and 743-854. Most donors were white British and more were female, and clonal diversity was possibly underestimated. Without day 14 samples, only post-peak T cell repertoires were studied.

Libraries were prepared by immunoSEQ multiplex PCR; TCRdb keeps only in-frame clonotypes and omits some of them. This sample carries about 100,000 clones, around 94% of them seen once, and the ten largest clones take 2% to 2.5%. The CDR3 covers 12 residues. Germline V CDR1 and CDR2: SNHLY, FYNNEI. The germline V and J ends were trimmed by 1 base and 5 bases, with 5 bases remaining between them. This specimen was peripheral blood, taken on day 0 of AZD1222 vaccination. The receptor's source is an adult in good health. The chain couples TRBV2 to TRBJ2-5, with D unclear. CDR3 nucleotide sequence: TGTGCCAGCAGTGAAGTTAGCGAGACCCAGTACTTC. Its protein is CASSEVSETQYF.